The next 17 T cell receptor beta chains were all read from a single sample in a study of radiation and T cells in renal cell carcinoma. Time point here: blood 4 weeks post-SBRT, at nephrectomy. Treatment: 15 Gy SBRT to primary tumor, nephrectomy 4 weeks later. Here immunoSEQ multiplex PCR was the method, and the copy in TCRdb shows in-frame clones only, minus some. The sample includes some 44,000 clones, around four fifths of them seen just once. This sample comprised blood, obtained from a patient whose treatment included radiotherapy and nephrectomy. The receptors originated from a woman in her 70s with renal cell carcinoma.

This clone showed up just a few times. The chain links TRBV4-1 to TRBJ1-1; D call uncertain. Germline CDR1 reads MGHRA; CDR2 reads YSYEKL. Trimming shortened V by 4 bases and J by 1 base, and 10 bases separated the two germline ends. This CDR3 comprises 14 residues. CDR3 in amino acids: CASSRAIGNTEAFF. CDR3 nucleotide sequence: TGCGCCAGCAGCCGCGCGATAGGGAACACTGAAGCTTTCTTT.

V is TRBV9 and J is TRBJ2-1; 14 bases are a match to TRBD2. Looked up from germline, CDR1 is SGDLS and CDR2 is YYNGEE. J was trimmed by 12 bases and V by 2 bases; bases with no gene match: 7. This CDR3 contains 15 residues. The CDR3 DNA reads TGTGCCAGCAGCGTGGGACTAGCGGGGGAGGCAGGGCAGTTCTTC. Its protein product is CASSVGLAGEAGQFF.

This chain connects TRBV9 to TRBJ2-5; tentative D call: TRBD1 (6 bases). The V end lost 7 bases, the J end lost 5 bases, and 21 bases lay between the germline ends. Germline-derived CDR1 and CDR2 are SGDLS and YYNGEE. There are 15 residues in the CDR3. CDR3 loop: CASAVRGGVGETQYF. The CDR3 DNA reads TGTGCCAGCGCCGTCCGAGGGGGAGTTGGGGAGACCCAGTACTTC.

This chain uses TRBV5-8 with TRBJ1-5, with a possible D match to TRBD1 (5 bases). CDR1 and CDR2 (germline): SGHTS, YDEGEE. Trimming shortened V by 4 bases and J by 2 bases, and 10 bases separated the two germline ends. The length of the CDR3 is 14 residues. CDR3 nucleotide sequence: TGTGCCAGCAGCCCCAGAGGGGGCAATCAGCCCCAGCATTTT. Protein product: CASSPRGGNQPQHF. The whole variable domain, remainder taken from reference TRBV5-8 and TRBJ1-5, is EAGVTQSPTHLIKTRGQQATLRCSPISGHTSVYWYQQALGLGLQFLLWYDEGEERNRGNFPPRFSGRQFPNYSSELNVNALELEDSALYLCASSPRGGNQPQHFGDGTRLSIL.

This chain connects TRBV7-2 to TRBJ2-2, with 7 bases matching TRBD2. The CDR3 covers 16 residues. Germline assignment: CDR1 SGHTA and CDR2 FQGNSA. After removal of 4 bases from V and 4 bases from J, the junction contained 9 bases not matched to a gene. This chain's CDR3 is CASSSYVGGGTGELFF. The CDR3 DNA reads as TGTGCCAGCAGCTCGTACGTGGGCGGGGGCACCGGGGAGCTGTTTTTT. The full variable domain, completed using reference TRBV7-2 and TRBJ2-2, is GAGVSQSPSNKVTEKGKDVELRCDPISGHTALYWYRQSLGQGLEFLIYFQGNSAPDKSGLPSDRFSAERTGGSVSTLTIQRTQQEDSAVYLCASSSYVGGGTGELFFGEGSRLTVL.

V usage is TRBV2 and J usage is TRBJ2-5; maybe TRBD1 (6 bases). The CDR3 extends over 12 amino acids. Trimming stripped 7 bases from V and 12 bases from J, with 18 bases between. Germline loops: CDR1 SNHLY, CDR2 FYNNEI. CDR3 region: CASTPQPGQKYF. DNA for the CDR3: TGTGCCAGCACTCCCCAGCCCGGACAGAAGTACTTC.

The rearrangement uses TRBV28 and TRBJ1-2; D possibly corresponds to TRBD1 (5 bases). This CDR3 comprises 14 residues. Trimming shortened V by 5 bases and J by 2 bases, and 12 bases separated the two germline ends. Per germline, CDR1 MDHEN and CDR2 SYDVKM. CDR3 nucleotides: TGTGCCAGCAGTCTCCCCAGGGAGAACTATGGCTACACCTTC. This codes for CASSLPRENYGYTF.

This clone came up once. The chain combines TRBV7-2 with TRBJ2-2, with TRBD2 as a possible D gene (6 bases). Trimming removed 5 bases from V and 1 base from J, with 14 bases in between. CDR3 length: 16 amino acids. Germline assignment: CDR1 SGHTA and CDR2 FQGNSA. CDR3 residues: CASSPLARENTGELFF. CDR3 bases: TGTGCCAGCAGCCCCCTGGCGCGGGAGAACACCGGGGAGCTGTTTTTT. Drawing the rest from reference TRBV7-2 and TRBJ2-2, the complete variable domain is GAGVSQSPSNKVTEKGKDVELRCDPISGHTALYWYRQSLGQGLEFLIYFQGNSAPDKSGLPSDRFSAERTGGSVSTLTIQRTQQEDSAVYLCASSPLARENTGELFFGEGSRLTVL.

The chain has TRBV5-6 and TRBJ2-5; 10 bases agree with TRBD2. The DNA end lines up better with TRBJ2-7; the J call may be wrong. The CDR3 extends over 16 amino acids. The germline CDR1 and CDR2 sequences are SGHDT and YYEEEE. The CDR3, as DNA: TGTGCCAGCAGCGGACTCGAACTAGCGGGGACCTACGAGCAGTACTTC. It encodes CASSGLELAGTYEQYF.

The rearrangement uses TRBV9 and TRBJ2-7; 7 positions match TRBD2. Germline CDR1 is SGDLS and CDR2 is YYNGEE. The CDR3 covers 15 residues. V lost 0 bases and J lost 7; bases outside the gene matches: 10. The CDR3 coding sequence is TGTGCCAGCAGCGTAGCCTCCACCAACGGGGGGGAGCAGTACTTC. The encoded protein is CASSVASTNGGEQYF.

The chain is built from TRBV4-2 and TRBJ2-7; no reliable D call. The CDR3 extends over 14 amino acids. Per germline, CDR1 LGHNA and CDR2 YNFKEQ. V lost 4 bases and J 8 bases, leaving 18 bases between the germline ends. The CDR3: CASSPDPQGSKQYF. The CDR3, as DNA: TGTGCCAGCAGCCCTGACCCCCAAGGGTCGAAGCAGTACTTC.

The chain carries TRBV23-1 and TRBJ2-2; TRBD1 aligns across 7 bases. TRBV23-1 is designated an ORF whose function remains uncertain. CDR3 length: 15 amino acids. The V and J ends lost 10 bases and 0 bases, in that order; junction bases with no gene match: 8. The CDR3 is CAKLGQFSNTGELFF. In DNA form, the CDR3 reads TGCGCCAAACTGGGACAGTTTTCGAACACCGGGGAGCTGTTTTTT.

This sequence joins TRBV9 and TRBJ2-5; 7 bases fit TRBD2. CDR1 SGDLS and CDR2 YYNGEE come from the germline V gene. This CDR3 is 15 amino acids long. With V trimmed by 0 bases and J by 5 bases, 7 bases remained unmatched. The CDR3 nucleotides are TGTGCCAGCAGCGTAGGCCCGGCGGGAGAGGAGACCCAGTACTTC. It is translated as CASSVGPAGEETQYF. Together with reference TRBV9 and TRBJ2-5, the CDR3 gives the full variable domain: DSGVTQTPKHLITATGQRVTLRCSPRSGDLSVYWYQQSLDQGLQFLIQYYNGEERAKGNILERFSAQQFPDLHSELNLSSLELGDSALYFCASSVGPAGEETQYFGPGTRLLVL.

The CDR3: CASSLDRRGLDTQYF. The CDR3 nucleotides are TGTGCCAGCAGCTTAGATCGGAGGGGCCTAGATACGCAGTATTTT. The V call is TRBV11-2, the J call TRBJ2-3; possibly TRBD2 for D (6 bases). The CDR3 sequence is 15 residues long. Germline CDR1 SGHAT, CDR2 FQNNGV. Trimming pared 0 bases from V and 5 bases from J, leaving 12 bases between.

V and J are TRBV5-1 and TRBJ2-1; D might be TRBD1 or TRBD2, each matching 6 bases. The germline V and J ends were trimmed by 8 bases and 0 bases, with 12 bases remaining between them. This CDR3 has 14 amino acids. Germline V lookup: CDR1 SGHRS, CDR2 YFSETQ. Here the CDR3 reads CASLADSSYNEQFF. In nucleotides, the CDR3 is TGCGCCAGTTTAGCGGACAGCTCCTACAATGAGCAGTTCTTC.

The rearrangement joins TRBV7-6 to TRBJ2-3; TRBD2 agrees at 7 bases. CDR3 length equals 17 residues. Germline V gives CDR1 SGHVS, CDR2 FNYEAQ. After removal of 5 bases from V and 4 bases from J, the junction contained 15 bases not matched to a gene. CDR3 nucleotides: TGTGCCAGCAGCCCGGGTGGGCTAGCGGAGGTGTCAGATACGCAGTATTTT. Its protein is CASSPGGLAEVSDTQYF. Full variable domain (missing parts from reference TRBV7-6 and TRBJ2-3): GAGVSQSPRYKVTKRGQDVALRCDPISGHVSLYWYRQALGQGPEFLTYFNYEAQQDKSGLPNDRFSAERPEGSISTLTIQRTEQRDSAMYRCASSPGGLAEVSDTQYFGPGTRLTVL.

The sample holds a few counts of this clone. The chain employs TRBV5-1 and TRBJ1-6; 9 nucleotides line up with TRBD1. Unmatched junction bases numbered 4, after V lost 2 bases and J lost 7 bases. CDR3 length: 15 residues. Per germline, CDR1 SGHRS and CDR2 YFSETQ. CDR3 bases: TGCGCCAGCAGCTTCGGGGACAGGGCAAATTCACCCCTCCACTTT. This encodes CASSFGDRANSPLHF.